This T cell receptor beta chain was retrieved from a study of cytomegalovirus exposure and HLA in healthy donors. Study-wide results and caveats: In a later analysis, a missense DCLRE1C variant was linked to TCR beta V- and J-gene trimming. Later analysis suggested links between common viral pathogens and several top significant clusters.

Germline V gives CDR1 LNHDA, CDR2 SQIVND (reference sequence). The CDR3 length is 16 residues. V shed 3 bases and J 2 bases; nucleotides not matched to a gene: 6. The PCR ran on 60 Vbeta and 13 Jbeta primers. Profiled with immunoSEQ multiplex PCR; TCRdb holds only in-frame clones, not every one. Of approximately 61,000 clones listed, 70% to 80% are singletons. As regards this clone: The antigen is not known.

This clonotype was sampled from a man over 45 in good health and CMV-seropositive. The source material was PBMCs. The chain recombines TRBV19 with TRBJ2-7, with TRBD2 identical over 11 bases. CDR3 protein: CASSMRLAGLPYEQYF. CDR3 in DNA: TGTGCCAGTAGTATGAGACTAGCGGGACTGCCCTACGAGCAGTACTTC.